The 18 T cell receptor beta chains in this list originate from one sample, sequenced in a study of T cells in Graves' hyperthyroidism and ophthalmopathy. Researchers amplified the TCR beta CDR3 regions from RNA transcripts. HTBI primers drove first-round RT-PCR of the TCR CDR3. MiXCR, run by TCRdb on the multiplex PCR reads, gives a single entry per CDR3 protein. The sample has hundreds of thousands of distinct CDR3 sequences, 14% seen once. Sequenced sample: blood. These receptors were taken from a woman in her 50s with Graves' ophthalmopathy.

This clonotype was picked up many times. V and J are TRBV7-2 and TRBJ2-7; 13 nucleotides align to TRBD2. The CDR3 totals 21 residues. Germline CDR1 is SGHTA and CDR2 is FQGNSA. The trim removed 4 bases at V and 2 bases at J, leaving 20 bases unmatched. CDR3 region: CASSSRAQTGRTSGSPYEQYF. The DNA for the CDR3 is TGTGCCAGCAGCTCACGGGCTCAGACAGGGAGGACTAGCGGGAGTCCCTACGAGCAGTACTTC.

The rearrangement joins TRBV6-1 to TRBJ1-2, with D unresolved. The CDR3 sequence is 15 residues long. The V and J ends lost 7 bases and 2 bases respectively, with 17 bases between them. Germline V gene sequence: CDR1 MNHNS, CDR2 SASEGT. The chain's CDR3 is CASTPDGDSNYGYTF. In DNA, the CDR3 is TGTGCCAGCACCCCGGACGGAGATTCAAACTATGGCTACACCTTC.

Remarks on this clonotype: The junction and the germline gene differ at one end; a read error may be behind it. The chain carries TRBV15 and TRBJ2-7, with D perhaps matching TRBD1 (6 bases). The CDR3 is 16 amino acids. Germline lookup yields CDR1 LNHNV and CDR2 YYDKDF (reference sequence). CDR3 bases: TGTGCCACCAGTCATTACAGGGAAACCACCTCCTACGGGCAGTACTTC. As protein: CATSHYRETTSYGQYF. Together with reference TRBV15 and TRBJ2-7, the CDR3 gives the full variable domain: DAMVIQNPRYQVTQFGKPVTLSCSQTLNHNVMYWYQQKSSQAPKLLFHYYDKDFNNEADTPDNFQSRRPNTSFCFLDIRSPGLGDTAMYLCATSHYRETTSYGQYFGPGTRLTVT.

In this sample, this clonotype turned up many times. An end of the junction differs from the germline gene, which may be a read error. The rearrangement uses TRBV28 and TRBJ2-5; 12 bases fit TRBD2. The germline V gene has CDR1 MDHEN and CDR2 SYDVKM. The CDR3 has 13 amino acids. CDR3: CASSLGLAGPRHF. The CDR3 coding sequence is TGTGCCAGCAGCTTGGGACTAGCGGGCCCCCGGCACTTC.

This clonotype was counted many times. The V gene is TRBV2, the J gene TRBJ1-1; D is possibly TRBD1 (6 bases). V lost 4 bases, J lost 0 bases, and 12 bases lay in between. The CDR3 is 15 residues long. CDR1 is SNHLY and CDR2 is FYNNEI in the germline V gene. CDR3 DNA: TGTGCCAGCAGTGTTCAGGGGATCATGAACACTGAAGCTTTCTTT. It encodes CASSVQGIMNTEAFF.

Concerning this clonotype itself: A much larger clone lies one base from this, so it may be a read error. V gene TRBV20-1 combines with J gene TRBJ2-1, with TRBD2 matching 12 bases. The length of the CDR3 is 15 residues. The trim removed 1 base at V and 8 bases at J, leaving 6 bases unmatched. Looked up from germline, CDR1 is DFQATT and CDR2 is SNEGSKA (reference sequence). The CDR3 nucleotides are TGCAGTGCTAGAGGAGGACTAGCGGGAAGCCATGAGCAGTTCTTC. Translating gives CSARGGLAGSHEQFF.

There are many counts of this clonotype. The CDR3 DNA reads as TGTGCCAGCACCCTAGCGGGAGGGGGGTCCTACAATGAGCAGTTCTTC. Protein product: CASTLAGGGSYNEQFF. This sequence joins TRBV7-8 and TRBJ2-1; 12 bases match TRBD2. The CDR3 consists of 16 residues. Germline values: CDR1 SGHVS, CDR2 FQNEAQ. J was trimmed by 1 base and V by 7 bases; bases with no gene match: 5. Combining the CDR3 with reference TRBV7-8 and TRBJ2-1 gives the whole variable domain GAGVSQSPRYKVAKRGQDVALRCDPISGHVSLFWYQQALGQGPEFLTYFQNEAQLDKSGLPSDRFFAERPEGSVSTLKIQRTQQEDSAVYLCASTLAGGGSYNEQFFGPGTRLTVL.

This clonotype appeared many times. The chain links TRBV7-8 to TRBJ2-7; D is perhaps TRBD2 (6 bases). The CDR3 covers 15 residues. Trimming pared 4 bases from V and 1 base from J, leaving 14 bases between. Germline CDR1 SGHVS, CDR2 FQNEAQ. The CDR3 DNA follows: TGTGCCAGCAGCTCAACCGGGACTCCTTCCTACGAGCAGTACTTC. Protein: CASSSTGTPSYEQYF. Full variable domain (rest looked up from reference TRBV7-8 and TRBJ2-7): GAGVSQSPRYKVAKRGQDVALRCDPISGHVSLFWYQQALGQGPEFLTYFQNEAQLDKSGLPSDRFFAERPEGSVSTLKIQRTQQEDSAVYLCASSSTGTPSYEQYFGPGTRLTVT.

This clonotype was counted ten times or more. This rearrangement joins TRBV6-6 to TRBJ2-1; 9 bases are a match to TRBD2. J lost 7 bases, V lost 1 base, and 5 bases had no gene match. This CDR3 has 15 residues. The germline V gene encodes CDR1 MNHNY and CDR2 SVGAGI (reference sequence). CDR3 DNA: TGTGCCAGCAGTTACTTTGCGGGAGGGGCAAATGAGCAGTTCTTC. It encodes CASSYFAGGANEQFF.

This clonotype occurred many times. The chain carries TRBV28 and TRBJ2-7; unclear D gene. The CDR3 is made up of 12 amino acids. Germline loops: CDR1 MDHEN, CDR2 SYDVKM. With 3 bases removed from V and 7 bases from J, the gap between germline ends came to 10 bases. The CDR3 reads CASSFSAGEQYF. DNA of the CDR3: TGTGCCAGCAGTTTCTCGGCAGGAGAGCAGTACTTC. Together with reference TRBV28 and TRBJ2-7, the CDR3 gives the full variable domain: DVKVTQSSRYLVKRTGEKVFLECVQDMDHENMFWYRQDPGLGLRLIYFSYDVKMKEKGDIPEGYSVSREKKERFSLILESASTNQTSMYLCASSFSAGEQYFGPGTRLTVT.

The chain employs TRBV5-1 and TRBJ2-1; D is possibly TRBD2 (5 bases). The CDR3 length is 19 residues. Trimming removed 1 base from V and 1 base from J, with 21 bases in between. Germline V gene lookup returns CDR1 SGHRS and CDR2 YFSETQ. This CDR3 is CASSLRPTGSAYSYNEQFF. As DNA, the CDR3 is TGCGCCAGCAGCTTGCGGCCCACGGGTAGCGCCTATTCCTACAATGAGCAGTTCTTC.

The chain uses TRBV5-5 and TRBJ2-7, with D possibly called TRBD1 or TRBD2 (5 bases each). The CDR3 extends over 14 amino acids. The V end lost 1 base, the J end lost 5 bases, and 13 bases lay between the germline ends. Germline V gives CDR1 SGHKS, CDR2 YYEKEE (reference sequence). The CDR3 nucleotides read TGTGCCAGCAGCTTGTGGGTGGGGGAGAACGAGCAGTACTTC. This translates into CASSLWVGENEQYF. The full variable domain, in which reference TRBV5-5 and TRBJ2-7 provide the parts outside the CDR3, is DAGVTQSPTHLIKTRGQQVTLRCSPISGHKSVSWYQQVLGQGPQFIFQYYEKEERGRGNFPDRFSARQFPNYSSELNVNALLLGDSALYLCASSLWVGENEQYFGPGTRLTVT.

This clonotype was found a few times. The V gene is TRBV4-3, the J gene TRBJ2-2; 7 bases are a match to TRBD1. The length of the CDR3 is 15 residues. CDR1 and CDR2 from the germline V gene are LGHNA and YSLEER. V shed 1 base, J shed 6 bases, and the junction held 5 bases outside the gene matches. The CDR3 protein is CASSQVDRVAGELFF. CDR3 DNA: TGCGCCAGCAGCCAAGTTGACAGGGTGGCCGGGGAGCTGTTTTTT.

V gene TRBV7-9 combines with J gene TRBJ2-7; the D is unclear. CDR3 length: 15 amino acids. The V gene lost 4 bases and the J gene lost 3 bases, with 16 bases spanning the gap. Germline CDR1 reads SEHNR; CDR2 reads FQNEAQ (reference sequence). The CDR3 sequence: CASSSGTGKGYEQYF. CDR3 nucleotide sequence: TGTGCCAGCAGCTCAGGAACCGGAAAAGGCTACGAGCAGTACTTC.

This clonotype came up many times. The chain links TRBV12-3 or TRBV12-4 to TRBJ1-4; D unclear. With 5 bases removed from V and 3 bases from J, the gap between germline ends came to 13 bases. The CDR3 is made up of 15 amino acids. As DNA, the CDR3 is TGTGCCAGCAGTCCCAGTTGGCTTTCTAATGAAAAACTGTTTTTT. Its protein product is CASSPSWLSNEKLFF.

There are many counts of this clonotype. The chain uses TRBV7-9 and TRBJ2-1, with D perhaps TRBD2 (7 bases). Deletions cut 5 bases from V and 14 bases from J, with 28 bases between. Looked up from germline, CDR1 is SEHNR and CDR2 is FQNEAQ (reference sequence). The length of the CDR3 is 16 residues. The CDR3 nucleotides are TGTGCCAGCAGCGTAAGCGGGACCCCGGTCGGGGGCTGGGAGTTCTTC. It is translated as CASSVSGTPVGGWEFF.

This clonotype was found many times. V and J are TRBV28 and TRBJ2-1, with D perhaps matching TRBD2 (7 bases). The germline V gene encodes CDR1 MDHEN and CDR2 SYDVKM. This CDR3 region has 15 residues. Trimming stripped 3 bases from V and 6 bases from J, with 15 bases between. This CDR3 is CASSFEGGEGNEQFF. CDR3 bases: TGTGCCAGCAGTTTTGAGGGGGGGGAAGGCAATGAGCAGTTCTTC.

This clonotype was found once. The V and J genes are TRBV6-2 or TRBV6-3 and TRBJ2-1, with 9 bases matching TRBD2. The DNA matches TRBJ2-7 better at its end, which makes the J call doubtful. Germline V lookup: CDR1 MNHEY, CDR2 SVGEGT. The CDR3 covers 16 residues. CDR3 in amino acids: CASRGTSPEKYNEQYF. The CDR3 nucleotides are TGTGCCAGCAGAGGGACTAGCCCGGAGAAATACAATGAGCAGTACTTC.